This T cell receptor (beta chain) was retrieved from a study of cytomegalovirus exposure and HLA in healthy donors. The overall study: Prior work identified 95 million to 120 million unique TCR beta sequences in some 200 million T cells.

60 Vbeta and 13 Jbeta primers were used in PCR. Assay: immunoSEQ multiplex PCR; the TCRdb copy retains only in-frame clones and omits some. This sample's clone table lists 65,000 to 95,000 clones. With respect to this clone: What it binds is not known.

CDR3 length: 13 residues. Germline V lookup: CDR1 MNHEY, CDR2 SVGAGI. V lost 4 bases and J lost 2, with 8 bases in between. Regarding the study as a whole: As a later analysis revealed, most CMV-associated TCR beta chains appeared HLA-restricted. The study listed 164 cytomegalovirus-associated TCR beta chains.

The sequenced material came from PBMCs. This chain links TRBV6-5 with TRBJ2-5; D remains ambiguous. This TCR was sampled from a female donor in good health and CMV-seropositive. Here the CDR3 reads CASSFHSQETQYF. CDR3 sequence (DNA): TGTGCCAGCAGTTTTCACTCTCAAGAGACCCAGTACTTC.